This entry concerns a single T cell receptor beta chain. The target of this receptor is not known. Base-call qualities are not available, and no considerably larger clone is one nucleotide away. The data were taken from a study of cytomegalovirus exposure and HLA in healthy donors (dated by TCRdb to about 2017). Background on the whole study: According to an earlier analysis of 587 of the donors, some 180 million T cells yielded some 110 million unique TCR beta sequences and 276 Gb of sequence data. Every repertoire in the discovery cohort had been generated on one and the same sequencing platform. An early release that covered several hundred HLA-typed donors contained approximately 300 gigabases of sequencing data and 85 million to 100 million unique TCR sequences. Rather than using new phenotypic data, the later analysis identified candidate immune exposures from TCR beta sequences and from how often those sequences occurred across donors. The study was designed to test whether signatures of past pathogen exposure could be identified by cataloging public T cell receptors. A later analysis re-analyzed previously published TCR beta repertoires from about 600 donors and added high-resolution HLA genotyping to study TCR occurrence patterns. Among around 400 genotyped donors of the cohort, an average of around 250,000 unique TCR beta nucleotide sequences was sequenced per donor, of which approximately 19% were non-productive. Roughly five DR-DQ haplotypes were handled as single units for association and clustering because linkage in the cohort was strong. Class I and class II HLA loci were covered by the typing at four-digit resolution. High-throughput TCR immunosequencing, statistical association of individual TCRs with disease status, and machine learning were combined to predict cytomegalovirus infection status. The genetic ancestry cluster associated with self-reported Caucasian donors included around 76% of the 350 to 500 genotyped donors. In addition to the first cohort of approximately 650 subjects, a separate validation cohort of around 110 different subjects was used. An earlier analysis of 450 to 750 of the donors used high-throughput TCR beta sequencing to judge whether each TCR beta V gene segment behaved as functional or pseudogenic. The number of donors typed differed by locus, with roughly 629-640 for A, B, C, DRB1 and DQB1, roughly 520 for DQA1, 600 to 610 for DPA1, and roughly 450 for DPB1. Genome-wide SNP genotypes for about 55% of the roughly 670 donors were used in a later genetic analysis, which treated that subset as a discovery cohort. Donor age, sex, ethnicity and CMV serostatus were compiled together with the repertoire data. The T cell repertoires of around 730 subjects were profiled by immunosequencing and related to cytomegalovirus serostatus. Points the paper makes about the study in general: An association between a missense DCLRE1C variant and V-gene and J-gene trimming of TCR beta chains was found in a later genetic analysis and replicated in an independent cohort. The presence/absence analyses assumed that sequencing depth was roughly uniform across donors, and that assumption may not be true. According to the authors, the approach could potentially be generalized to other disease states and immunological phenotypes. Correlated functional status among segregating V segments might reflect linkage disequilibrium, but an unknown experimental factor could not be ruled out. In an earlier analysis of some 640 of the donors, most TCR beta V segments were observed in productive rearrangements about 90% or about 30% of the time, broadly matching IMGT annotations. In the study, some 160 TCR beta chains were listed as associated with cytomegalovirus. Most TCR sequences were observed very rarely across donors, whereas some public TCRs were present in many individuals. For the cohort, immune exposure information was limited to CMV serostatus. In a later genetic analysis, fewer N-insertions in productive TCRs were reported among donors in an Asian-associated ancestry cluster than the roughly 640-donor mean. Assigning TCR associations to individual alleles was difficult when HLA alleles, especially DR and DQ, strongly co-occurred. According to a later analysis, most CMV-associated TCR beta chains appeared to be HLA-restricted, and the HLA associations seemed to be driven largely by CMV exposure. A later analysis associated about 18,000 TCR beta sequences with specific HLA alleles at a false discovery rate of 0.05. A later analysis found that HLA-associated TCR beta chains were more clonally expanded and had lower generation probabilities than equally common non-associated chains. Because counts were too low, 15 to 20 rarely observed V segments, including chromosome 9 orphons, were left out of the earlier analysis of 587 of the donors. Because the 87-base-pair reads could not distinguish some IMGT-functional V segments, including TRBV6-2 and TRBV6-3, those segments were excluded. A further reported finding was that TCR beta sequences accurately predicted the HLA-A and HLA-B alleles for most subjects in the first cohort. According to a later analysis, TCR association rates differed among HLA loci, with DRB1 alleles showing the most associated TCRs and HLA-C alleles showing the fewest. Because some donors lacked HLA typing at each locus, the association tests relied only on the typed subset. A later analysis reported that several top co-occurrence clusters appeared linked to parvovirus B19, influenza, CMV and Epstein-Barr virus. In vitro tests confirmed that a few of the cytomegalovirus-associated TCR beta chains recognize cytomegalovirus antigens. A cluster of highly shared sequence variants was judged likely to represent a technical artifact of the sequencing pipeline. The classifier was reported to diagnose cytomegalovirus status with high specificity and sensitivity in both the original cohort and the validation cohort. The cohort was sequenced for TCR beta chains only, and without alpha or paired-chain data the features that could be detected were limited.

Library construction relied on the immunoSEQ multiplex PCR assay. For the multiplex PCR, a mixture combining 60 forward primers for TCR Vbeta segments and 13 reverse primers for TCR Jbeta segments was used. A multiplex PCR assay on genomic DNA amplified the CDR3 region of rearranged TCR beta genes. The amplified TCR beta libraries were sequenced on the Illumina HiSeq System as 87-base-pair reads. As for how the authors treated the data: A later analysis counted approximately 84 million unique TCR beta chains across the 666 repertoires, and roughly 10 million of these chains were shared by at least two donors. Raw reads were error-corrected and collapsed into unique sequences with a nearest-neighbor algorithm that merged closely related sequences to remove PCR and sequencing errors. V, D and J gene segments were assigned by aligning CDR3 sequences to IMGT reference sequences. For a sequence to be retained, a match of at least six nucleotides was required to both a V gene segment and a J gene segment. A rearrangement counted as productive if the CDR3 had no stop codons and remained in frame with V and J, and every other rearrangement counted as non-productive. Following IMGT convention, CDR3 was defined as the stretch from the second conserved V-encoded cysteine up to the conserved J-encoded phenylalanine. In an earlier analysis of around 570 of the donors, sequences lacking an unambiguous match to a single V gene segment were excluded. An earlier analysis of roughly 590 of the donors called V segments functional above 56.7% productive rearrangements and segregating when the between-donor standard deviation exceeded 5%. A statistical classification framework was built for diagnosing cytomegalovirus status from the catalog of TCR beta chain sequences. In a later analysis, TCR nucleotide sequences were compared against IMGT/GENE-DB human TR gene sequences so that V and J genes could be assigned. In a later analysis, CDR3 sequences and most-parsimonious VDJ recombination scenarios were assigned using the TCRdist pipeline. In a later analysis, every TCR beta chain was defined by the combination of its CDR3 amino acid sequence and its V-gene family, and reads without a unique V-gene family were dropped. A later analysis removed several hundred highly shared, low-generation-probability nucleotide sequences to deal with suspected cross-contamination and a sequencing artifact. In a later analysis, a clonal expansion index for each public chain was calculated from normalized within-repertoire ranks of inferred template counts. In a later analysis, generation probabilities were computed with a VDJ recombination model fitted to out-of-frame rearrangements, and the resulting probabilities were checked against IGoR. In a later analysis, hypergeometric tests were used to score TCR-TCR, TCR-HLA and TCR-CMV co-occurrence, with a repertoire-size bias correction applied to TCR pairs. To estimate false discovery rates, a later analysis permuted the HLA or CMV assignments 20 times. A later analysis grouped co-occurring TCRs with DBSCAN, adding TCRdist sequence similarity when clustering within HLA-allele-positive subsets. For co-occurrence clustering, repertoires with fewer than 30,000 or more than 120,000 public chains were excluded, along with five or six repertoires with anomalous nucleotide sharing. TCRdb carries this immuneACCESS record with in-frame sequences only. Its versions omit some clonotypes, under half of them owing to an unresolved V gene in the studies checked, with the rest unexplained. That table is the source of V, J and clone size, and D and trimming were worked out from the DNA. In this sample the table shows under 200,000 clones, 75% to 90% of which occur a single time. Jointly, the top ten make up roughly 0.32% of the sample.

The cohort consisted of 650 to 700 healthy bone marrow donors. Cohort members were all nominally healthy when sampled, although unrecorded immune exposures were likely present. The donor was CMV seronegative and was included in the group of 352 seronegative cohort members. Each donor provided a peripheral blood sample, and peripheral blood mononuclear cells were used for TCR beta sequencing. Genomic DNA extraction from the blood cell samples was performed with the Qiagen DNeasy Blood Extraction Kit. Looking up the germline V gene yields CDR1 MDHEN and CDR2 SYDVKM. The CDR3 contains 14 residues, cysteine and phenylalanine counted. The entry retains the CDR3 DNA only, 42 bases that are in frame from base 1. V is shortened by 3 bases, J by 3 bases, and the region joining them spans 10 bases.

This receptor was taken from a woman aged 25-40 years in good health and CMV-seronegative. Rearrangement joined TRBV28 to TRBJ2-3; TRBD1 might be the D gene, on 5 matching bases. Input material: PBMCs. The bases read TGTGCCAGCAGTTTGGGGCGGAGTACAGATACGCAGTATTTT. The translation is CASSLGRSTDTQYF.